The subject of this entry is one TCR beta chain. Its cognate antigen is unknown. Other DNA variants within this sample encode the same CDR3. Germline values: CDR1 SGHNT, CDR2 YYREEE (reference sequence). V lost 4 bases and J lost 2; bases outside the gene matches: 5. The CDR3 consists of 15 residues. This entry belongs to a study of shared clonotypes between healthy human individuals. Study-level results: Richness estimates generally favored naive over memory subsets.

Naive CD4+ cells were CD45RA-selected; the remaining cells were memory. The run depth of the assay was deep. Sequenced by immunoSEQ multiplex PCR; TCRdb stores in-frame clones only, minus some. This sample yields under 650,000 clones, of which 90% to 96% are seen a single time; 0.06% belongs to the top ten. The chain recombines TRBV5-4 with TRBJ2-7; 11 bases align to TRBD2. This receptor was identified in a woman aged 30 to 39 in good health. Input material: naive CD4+ T cells sorted from blood. Regarding subset: CD45RA+ positively selected. The CDR3 nucleotides are TGTGCCAGCAGCCGCGGGACTAGCGGAACCTACGAGCAGTACTTC. It is translated as CASSRGTSGTYEQYF.